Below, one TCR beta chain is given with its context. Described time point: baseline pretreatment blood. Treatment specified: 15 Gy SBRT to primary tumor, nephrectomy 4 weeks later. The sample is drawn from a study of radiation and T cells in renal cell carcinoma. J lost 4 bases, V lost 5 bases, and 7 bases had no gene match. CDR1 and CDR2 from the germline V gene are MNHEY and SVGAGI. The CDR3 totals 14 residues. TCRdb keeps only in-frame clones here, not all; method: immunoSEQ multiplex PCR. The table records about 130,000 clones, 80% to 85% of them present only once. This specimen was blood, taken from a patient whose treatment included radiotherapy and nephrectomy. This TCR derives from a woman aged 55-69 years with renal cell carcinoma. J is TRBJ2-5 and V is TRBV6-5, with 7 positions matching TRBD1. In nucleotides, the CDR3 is TGTGCCAGCAGTCGCGGACAGGATGGAGAGACCCAGTACTTC. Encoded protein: CASSRGQDGETQYF.